The present T cell receptor beta chain was sequenced within a study of cytomegalovirus exposure and HLA in healthy donors. As for the study in general: Membership in the Caucasian-associated ancestry cluster was found for 65% to 85% of approximately 400 genotyped donors.

PCR primers comprised 60 Vbeta and 13 Jbeta primers. The assay was immunoSEQ multiplex PCR, and TCRdb's table has in-frame clones only and misses some. Here the sample spans about 150,000 clones, roughly 75% being singletons. Looked up from germline, CDR1 is SGHDT and CDR2 is YYEEEE. The CDR3 runs to 12 residues. Trimming left V 5 bases short and J 10 bases short, with 13 bases between. This clonotype was obtained from a man aged 18 to 29 in good health and CMV-seropositive. Sequenced material: PBMCs. The chain combines TRBV5-6 with TRBJ2-1; tentatively, D is TRBD1 (6 bases). DNA for the CDR3: TGTGCCAGCAGGACTTCCAGGGGAGAGCAGTTCTTC. As protein: CASRTSRGEQFF.